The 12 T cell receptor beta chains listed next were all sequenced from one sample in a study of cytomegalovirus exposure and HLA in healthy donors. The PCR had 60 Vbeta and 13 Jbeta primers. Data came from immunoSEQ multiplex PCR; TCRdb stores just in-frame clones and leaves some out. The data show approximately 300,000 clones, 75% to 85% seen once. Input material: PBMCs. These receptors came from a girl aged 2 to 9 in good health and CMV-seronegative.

DNA for the CDR3: TGTGCCGTATCGGACCCTACAGGGGGGATCTACGAGCAGTACTTC. Protein sequence: CAVSDPTGGIYEQYF. The V and J genes are TRBV7-7 and TRBJ2-7; 8 bases align to TRBD1. The CDR3 is 15 amino acids. After removal of 11 bases from V and 3 bases from J, the junction contained 15 bases not matched to a gene. Germline loops: CDR1 SSHAT, CDR2 FNYEAQ (reference sequence).

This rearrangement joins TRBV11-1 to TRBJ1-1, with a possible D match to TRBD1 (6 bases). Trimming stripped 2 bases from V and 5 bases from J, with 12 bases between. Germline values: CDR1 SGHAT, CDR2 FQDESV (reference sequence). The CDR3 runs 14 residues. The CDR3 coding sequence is TGTGCCAGCAGCTTATTTACAGGGAATACTGAAGCTTTCTTT. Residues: CASSLFTGNTEAFF.

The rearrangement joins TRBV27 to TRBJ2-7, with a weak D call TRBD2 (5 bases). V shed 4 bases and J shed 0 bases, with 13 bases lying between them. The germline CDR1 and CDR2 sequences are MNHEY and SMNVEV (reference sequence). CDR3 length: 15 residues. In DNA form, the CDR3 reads TGTGCCAGCAGTTCTATCGGGGAGAGCTCCTACGAGCAGTACTTC. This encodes CASSSIGESSYEQYF.

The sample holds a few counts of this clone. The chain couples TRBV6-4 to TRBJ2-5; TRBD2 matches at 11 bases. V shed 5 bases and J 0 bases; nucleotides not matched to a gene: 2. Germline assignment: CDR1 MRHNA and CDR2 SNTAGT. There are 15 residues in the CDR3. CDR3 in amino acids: CASSKTSGDQETQYF. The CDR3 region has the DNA TGTGCCAGCAGTAAGACTAGCGGGGACCAAGAGACCCAGTACTTC.

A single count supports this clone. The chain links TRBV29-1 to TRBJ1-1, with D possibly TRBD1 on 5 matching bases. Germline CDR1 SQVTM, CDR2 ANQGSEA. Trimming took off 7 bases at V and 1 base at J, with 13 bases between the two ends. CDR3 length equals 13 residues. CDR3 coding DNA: TGCAGCGCCCGACAGCTAGAGAACACTGAAGCTTTCTTT. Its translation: CSARQLENTEAFF.

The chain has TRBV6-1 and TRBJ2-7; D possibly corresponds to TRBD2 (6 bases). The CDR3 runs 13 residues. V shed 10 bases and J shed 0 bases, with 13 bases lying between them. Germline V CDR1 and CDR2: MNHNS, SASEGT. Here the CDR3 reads CATHGGYSYEQYF. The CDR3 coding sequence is TGTGCCACTCATGGGGGGTACTCCTACGAGCAGTACTTC.

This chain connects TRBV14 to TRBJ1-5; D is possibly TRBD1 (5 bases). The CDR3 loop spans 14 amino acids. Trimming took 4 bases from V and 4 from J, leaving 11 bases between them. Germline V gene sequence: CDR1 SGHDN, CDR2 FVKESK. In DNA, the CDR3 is TGTGCCAGCAGCCTTGGACGGGGGAATCAGCCCCAGCATTTT. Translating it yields CASSLGRGNQPQHF.

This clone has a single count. The CDR3 is CASSPRFGHNTGELFF. Written as DNA, the CDR3 is TGTGCCAGCAGCCCTCGTTTCGGACACAACACCGGGGAGCTGTTTTTT. The rearrangement links TRBV7-2 to TRBJ2-2; D may be TRBD1 (5 bases). CDR1 SGHTA and CDR2 FQGNSA come from the germline V gene. This CDR3 contains 16 residues. V was shortened by 5 bases and J by 2 bases, with 15 bases between the two germline ends. Full variable domain (missing parts from reference TRBV7-2 and TRBJ2-2): GAGVSQSPSNKVTEKGKDVELRCDPISGHTALYWYRQSLGQGLEFLIYFQGNSAPDKSGLPSDRFSAERTGGSVSTLTIQRTQQEDSAVYLCASSPRFGHNTGELFFGEGSRLTVL.

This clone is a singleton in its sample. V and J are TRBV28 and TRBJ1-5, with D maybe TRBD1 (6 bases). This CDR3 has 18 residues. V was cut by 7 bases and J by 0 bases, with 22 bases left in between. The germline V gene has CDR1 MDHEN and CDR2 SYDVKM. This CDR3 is CASMTRDTVEYSNQPQHF. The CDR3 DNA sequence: TGTGCCAGCATGACCCGGGACACGGTAGAATATAGCAATCAGCCCCAGCATTTT.

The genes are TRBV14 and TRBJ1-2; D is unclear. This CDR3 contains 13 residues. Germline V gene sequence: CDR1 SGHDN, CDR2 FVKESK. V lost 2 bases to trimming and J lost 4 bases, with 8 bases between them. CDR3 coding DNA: TGTGCCAGCAGCCAACCCCGGGGCTATGGCTACACCTTC. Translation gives CASSQPRGYGYTF. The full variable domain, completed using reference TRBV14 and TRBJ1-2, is EAGVTQFPSHSVIEKGQTVTLRCDPISGHDNLYWYRRVMGKEIKFLLHFVKESKQDESGMPNNRFLAERTGGTYSTLKVQPAELEDSGVYFCASSQPRGYGYTFGSGTRLTVV.

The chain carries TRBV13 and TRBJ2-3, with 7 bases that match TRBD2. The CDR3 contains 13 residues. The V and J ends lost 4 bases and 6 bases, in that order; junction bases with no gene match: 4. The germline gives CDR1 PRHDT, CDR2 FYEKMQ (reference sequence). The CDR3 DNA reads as TGTGCCAGCAGCTCCCCCGGGGGGGATACGCAGTATTTT. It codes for CASSSPGGDTQYF.

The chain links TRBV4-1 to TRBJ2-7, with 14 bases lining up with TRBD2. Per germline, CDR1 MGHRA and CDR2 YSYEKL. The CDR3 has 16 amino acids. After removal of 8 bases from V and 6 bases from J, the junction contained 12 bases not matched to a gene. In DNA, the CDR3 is TGCGCCAGCGGCCGCAAAGGACTAGCGGGGGGATCCGAGCAGTACTTC. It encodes CASGRKGLAGGSEQYF.